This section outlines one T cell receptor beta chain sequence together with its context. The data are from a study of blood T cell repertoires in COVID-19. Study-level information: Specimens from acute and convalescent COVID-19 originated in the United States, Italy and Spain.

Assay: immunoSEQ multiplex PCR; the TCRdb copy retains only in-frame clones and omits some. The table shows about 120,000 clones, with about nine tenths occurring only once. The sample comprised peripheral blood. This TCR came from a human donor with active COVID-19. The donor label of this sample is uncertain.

The CDR3 DNA reads as TGTGCCAGCGGGACTGCAGAAAACACCATATATTTT. It codes for CASGTAENTIYF. The V call is TRBV28, the J call TRBJ1-3, with D possibly matching TRBD1 (5 bases). CDR1 is MDHEN, CDR2 SYDVKM, per germline. Trimming stripped 8 bases from V and 6 bases from J, with 11 bases between. The CDR3 runs 12 residues.